This T cell receptor (beta chain) was documented in a study of shared T cell receptors in the human thymus. Germline CDR1 and CDR2: SGHRS and YFSETQ. CDR3 length: 14 residues. Between the trimmed V and J ends, which lost 0 bases and 2 bases, there was a span of 7 bases. Libraries were prepared by immunoSEQ multiplex PCR; TCRdb keeps only in-frame clonotypes and omits some of them. The table includes hundreds of thousands of clones, about 90% detected once. These sequences were also reported in another study, on human thymus T cells. That work states: Among the donors, all were healthy Finnish infants having corrective surgery for congenital heart defects. The study used thymus tissue resected during corrective heart surgery. Use of V and J genes seemed skewed within the thymic and blood repertoires.

The chain is built from TRBV5-1 and TRBJ2-3; no firm D call. This sequence originates from a boy younger than two with a congenital heart defect. The sample consisted of thymocytes. This CDR3 reads CASSLVSYTDTQYF. The CDR3 nucleotides are TGCGCCAGCAGCTTGGTCTCGTACACAGATACGCAGTATTTT.